This TCR beta chain stems from a study of cytomegalovirus exposure and HLA in healthy donors. CDR3 length equals 15 residues. After removal of 6 bases from V and 1 base from J, the junction contained 6 bases not matched to a gene. Per germline, CDR1 MNHNS and CDR2 SASEGT. PCR used 60 Vbeta primers and 13 Jbeta primers. Some clones are missing from TCRdb's copy, which holds only in-frame ones; the method was immunoSEQ multiplex PCR. The data contain about 190,000 clones, roughly 75% of them singletons. This receptor was identified in a man aged 30 to 39 in good health and CMV-seropositive. This chain uses TRBV6-1 with TRBJ1-1; 9 bases are a match to TRBD1. Sequencing input: PBMCs. In DNA, the CDR3 is TGTGCCAGCAGAGGCTCGGGACAGGGGAACACTGAAGCTTTCTTT. As protein: CASRGSGQGNTEAFF.